These 12 T cell receptor beta chains share one sample of origin, sequenced in a study of blood T cell repertoires in COVID-19. The data were produced by immunoSEQ multiplex PCR, yet TCRdb's version contains in-frame clones alone and is incomplete. The sample carries 150,000 to 200,000 clones, around 81% recorded once. Source material: PBMCs or T cells enriched from blood (not recorded which). The receptors stem from a man aged 40-49 years who had recovered from COVID-19.

This chain links TRBV21-1 with TRBJ2-7; TRBD1 reflects the table's D call only, with no check against the DNA. TRBV21-1 is marked as a pseudogene. The CDR3 is made up of 14 amino acids. The chain's CDR3 is CASSAYRYQYEQYF. Written as DNA, the CDR3 is TGTGCCAGCAGCGCATATCGTTATCAGTACGAGCAGTACTTC.

The rearrangement uses TRBV3-1 (or the pseudogene TRBV3-2) and TRBJ2-5; TRBD2 matches at 8 bases. The CDR3 has 14 amino acids. CDR1 is LGHDT and CDR2 is YNNKEL in the germline V gene (reference sequence). The V and J ends lost 5 bases and 9 bases, in that order; junction bases with no gene match: 11. CDR3 nucleotide sequence: TGTGCCAGCAGCTTCGAGAGTCGGGGGGGGGCCCAGTACTTC. Residues: CASSFESRGGAQYF.

A single count supports this clone. The genes are TRBV3-1 (or the pseudogene TRBV3-2) and TRBJ2-3, with D possibly TRBD2 on 7 matching bases. The CDR3 length is 14 residues. Germline lookup yields CDR1 LGHDT and CDR2 YNNKEL (reference sequence). Deletions cut 8 bases from V and 2 bases from J, with 14 bases between. CDR3 nucleotides: TGTGCCAGCTCAAGGGGGGGCGCCACAGATACGCAGTATTTT. Translating gives CASSRGGATDTQYF.

J is TRBJ2-5 and V is TRBV3-1 (or the pseudogene TRBV3-2); TRBD2 aligns across 7 bases. CDR3 size: 15 residues. CDR1 is LGHDT and CDR2 is YNNKEL in the germline V gene (reference sequence). V dropped 0 bases and J dropped 2; count of bases not matched to a gene: 3. The CDR3 here is CASSQDKGLQETQYF. The CDR3 DNA reads as TGTGCCAGCAGCCAAGATAAGGGACTACAAGAGACCCAGTACTTC.

This chain uses TRBV11-3 with TRBJ2-3; maybe TRBD2 (6 bases). The CDR3 runs 17 residues. The V and J ends lost 0 bases and 2 bases respectively, with 15 bases between them. Germline assignment: CDR1 SGHNT and CDR2 YENEEA. CDR3 residues: CASSLDLGGGNTDTQYF. CDR3 sequence (DNA): TGTGCCAGCAGCTTAGATTTGGGAGGAGGGAACACAGATACGCAGTATTTT.

This CDR3 reads CAWSVQGSNEKLFF. The CDR3 nucleotides read TGTGCCTGGAGTGTGCAGGGTTCTAATGAAAAACTGTTTTTT. The chain joins TRBV30 to TRBJ1-4; TRBD1 is a possible D gene (5 bases). From germline, CDR1 is GTSNPN and CDR2 SVGIG (reference sequence). The CDR3 loop spans 14 amino acids. V lost 0 bases and J 3 bases, leaving 8 bases between the germline ends.

The gene calls are TRBV5-4 and TRBJ1-4; 7 bases map to TRBD1. Germline assignment: CDR1 SGHNT and CDR2 YYREEE (reference sequence). This CDR3 has 14 residues. The V segment lost 5 bases and the J segment 7 bases; nucleotides outside the gene matches: 8. CDR3 nucleotides: TGTGCCAGCAGATCAACAGGGGTGGGTGAAAAACTGTTTTTT. Translating gives CASRSTGVGEKLFF.

CDR3 nucleotide sequence: TGTGCCACCTCTTCGGGGGGCTCCTACGAGCAGTACTTC. Protein: CATSSGGSYEQYF. This chain links TRBV24-1 with TRBJ2-7; 7 bases map to TRBD2. With V trimmed by 9 bases and J by 0 bases, 4 bases remained unmatched. Germline loops: CDR1 KGHDR, CDR2 SFDVKD. The length of the CDR3 is 13 residues.

The rearrangement joins TRBV7-3 to TRBJ2-1, with D possibly TRBD2 on 6 matching bases. V dropped 5 bases and J dropped 0 bases, with 14 bases sitting between them. The CDR3 sequence is 16 residues long. Germline CDR1 is SGHTA and CDR2 is FQGTGA. In DNA form, the CDR3 reads TGTGCCAGCAGCCTCCGCGGGGAAACCTCCTACAATGAGCAGTTCTTC. Translated: CASSLRGETSYNEQFF.

This clone was counted once. This chain joins TRBV13 and TRBJ2-1; 9 nucleotides align to TRBD2. Germline trimming cut 7 bases from V and 2 bases from J; bases unmatched to any gene: 6. This CDR3 spans 15 amino acids. Per germline, CDR1 PRHDT and CDR2 FYEKMQ (reference sequence). CDR3 nucleotides: TGTGCCAGCACCCCTGGCGGGGGGGCCTACAATGAGCAGTTCTTC. Residues: CASTPGGGAYNEQFF.

The rearrangement uses TRBV7-2 and TRBJ1-2; tentative D call: TRBD1 (5 bases). Germline CDR1 is SGHTA and CDR2 is FQGNSA. Trimming removed 6 bases at V and 3 bases at J, with 11 bases between. This CDR3 comprises 13 residues. The CDR3 DNA is TGTGCCAGCAGTCGGGGGATACACTATGGCTACACCTTC. Encoded protein: CASSRGIHYGYTF.

V usage is TRBV27 and J usage is TRBJ1-3; D not resolved. V lost 5 bases to trimming and J lost 4 bases, with 9 bases between them. The CDR3 is 13 amino acids. Germline lookup yields CDR1 MNHEY and CDR2 SMNVEV (reference sequence). The CDR3: CASSPGGGNTIYF. As DNA, the CDR3 is TGTGCCAGCAGTCCGGGAGGAGGAAACACCATATATTTT.